The sequence of this T cell receptor beta chain was determined in a study of cytomegalovirus exposure and HLA in healthy donors. Germline CDR1 and CDR2: SGHRS and YFSETQ. The CDR3 contains 17 residues. The ends lost 0 bases at V and 6 bases at J; junction bases unmatched: 12. This clone was seen only a few times. Its antigen is unknown. The study ran its PCR with 60 Vbeta and 13 Jbeta primers. Sequenced by immunoSEQ multiplex PCR; TCRdb stores in-frame clones only, minus some. This repertoire shows approximately 200,000 clones, roughly 80% found once; its top ten account for roughly 1.5%. Study results and caveats: After further analysis at a later stage, 16,951 TCR beta sequences were associated with HLA alleles at 0.05 false discovery rate. Data from an earlier analysis indicated that most TCR beta V segments were productive either about 87% or about 30% of the time.

This sequence originates from a woman between 18 and 29 years old in good health and CMV-seronegative. The specimen was PBMCs. The chain carries TRBV5-1 and TRBJ2-1, with 7 bases lining up with TRBD1. CDR3 residues: CASSLAMGQQTGNEQFF. As DNA, the CDR3 is TGCGCCAGCAGCTTGGCCATGGGACAGCAAACGGGCAATGAGCAGTTCTTC.